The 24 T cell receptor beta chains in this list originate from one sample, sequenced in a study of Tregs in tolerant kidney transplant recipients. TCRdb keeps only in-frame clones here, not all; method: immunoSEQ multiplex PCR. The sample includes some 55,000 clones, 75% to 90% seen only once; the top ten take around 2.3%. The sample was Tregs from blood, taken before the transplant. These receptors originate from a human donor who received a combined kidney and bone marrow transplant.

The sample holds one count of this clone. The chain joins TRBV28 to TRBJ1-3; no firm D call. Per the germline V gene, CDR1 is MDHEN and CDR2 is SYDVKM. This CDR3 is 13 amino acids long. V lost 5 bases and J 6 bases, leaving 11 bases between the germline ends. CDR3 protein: CASSRSWENTIYF. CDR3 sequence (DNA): TGTGCCAGCAGTCGGAGTTGGGAAAACACCATATATTTT.

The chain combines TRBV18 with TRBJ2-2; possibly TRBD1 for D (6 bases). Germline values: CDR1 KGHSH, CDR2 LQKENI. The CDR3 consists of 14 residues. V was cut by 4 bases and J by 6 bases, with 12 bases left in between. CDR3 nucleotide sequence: TGTGCCAGCTCACTACAACAGGGTTCCGGGGAGCTGTTTTTT. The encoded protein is CASSLQQGSGELFF.

The CDR3 region is CASSPRQGARNTEAFF. The CDR3, as DNA: TGTGCCAGCAGCCCACGACAGGGGGCTAGGAACACTGAAGCTTTCTTT. The rearrangement links TRBV5-6 to TRBJ1-1; TRBD1 aligns across 10 bases. The germline gives CDR1 SGHDT, CDR2 YYEEEE. The CDR3 spans 16 residues. The J segment lost 1 base and the V segment lost 4 bases, leaving 7 bases of the junction unmatched.

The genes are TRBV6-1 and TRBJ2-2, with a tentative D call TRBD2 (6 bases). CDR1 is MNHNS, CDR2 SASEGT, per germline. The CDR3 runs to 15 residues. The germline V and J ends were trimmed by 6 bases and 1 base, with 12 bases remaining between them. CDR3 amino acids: CASRVIGGNTGELFF. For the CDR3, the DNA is TGTGCCAGCAGAGTGATCGGGGGGAACACCGGGGAGCTGTTTTTT.

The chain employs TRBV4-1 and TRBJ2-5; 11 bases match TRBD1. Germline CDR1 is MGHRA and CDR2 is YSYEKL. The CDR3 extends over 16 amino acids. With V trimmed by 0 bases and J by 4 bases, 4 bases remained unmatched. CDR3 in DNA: TGCGCCAGCAGCCAAGAAAGCGGGACAGGGGGAGAGACCCAGTACTTC. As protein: CASSQESGTGGETQYF.

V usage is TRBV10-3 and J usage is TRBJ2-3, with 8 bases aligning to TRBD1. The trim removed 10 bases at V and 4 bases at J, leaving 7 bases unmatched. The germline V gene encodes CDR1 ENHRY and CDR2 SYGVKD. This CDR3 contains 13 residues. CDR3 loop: CANGQGRADTQYF. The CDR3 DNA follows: TGTGCCAACGGACAGGGCAGGGCAGATACGCAGTATTTT.

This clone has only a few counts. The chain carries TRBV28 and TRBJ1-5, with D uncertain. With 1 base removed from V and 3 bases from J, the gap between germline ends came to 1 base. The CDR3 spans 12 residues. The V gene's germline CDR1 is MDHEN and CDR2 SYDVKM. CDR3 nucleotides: TGTGCCAGCAGTTTATTCAATCAGCCCCAGCATTTT. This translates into CASSLFNQPQHF.

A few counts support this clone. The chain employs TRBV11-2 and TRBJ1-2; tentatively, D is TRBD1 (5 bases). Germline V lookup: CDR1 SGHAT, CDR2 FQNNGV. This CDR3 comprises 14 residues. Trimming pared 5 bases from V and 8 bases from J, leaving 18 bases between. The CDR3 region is CASSPAGEVGGYTF. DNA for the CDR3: TGTGCCAGCAGCCCCGCGGGGGAGGTAGGGGGCTACACCTTC. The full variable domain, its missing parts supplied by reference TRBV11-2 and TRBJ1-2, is EAGVAQSPRYKIIEKRQSVAFWCNPISGHATLYWYQQILGQGPKLLIQFQNNGVVDDSQLPKDRFSAERLKGVDSTLKIQPAKLEDSAVYLCASSPAGEVGGYTFGSGTRLTVV.

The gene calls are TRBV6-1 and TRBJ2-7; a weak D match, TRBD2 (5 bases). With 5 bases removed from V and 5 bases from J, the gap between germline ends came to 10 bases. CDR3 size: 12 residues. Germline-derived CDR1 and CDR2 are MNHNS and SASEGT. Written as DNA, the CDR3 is TGTGCCAGCAGTACGGGGTTGGACGAGCAGTACTTC. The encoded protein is CASSTGLDEQYF.

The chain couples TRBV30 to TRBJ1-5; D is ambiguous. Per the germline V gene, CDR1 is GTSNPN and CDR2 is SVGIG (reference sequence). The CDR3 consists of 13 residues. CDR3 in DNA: TGTTCCCGGAGTGTAAGTGGCAATCAGCCCCAGCATTTT. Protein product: CSRSVSGNQPQHF.

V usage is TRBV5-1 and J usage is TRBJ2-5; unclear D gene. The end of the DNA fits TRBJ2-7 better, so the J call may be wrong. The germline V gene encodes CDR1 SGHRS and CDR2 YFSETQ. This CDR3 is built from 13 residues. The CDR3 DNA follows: TGCGCCAGCAGCGCAGATGGTAACGGCGAGCAGTACTTC. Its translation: CASSADGNGEQYF.

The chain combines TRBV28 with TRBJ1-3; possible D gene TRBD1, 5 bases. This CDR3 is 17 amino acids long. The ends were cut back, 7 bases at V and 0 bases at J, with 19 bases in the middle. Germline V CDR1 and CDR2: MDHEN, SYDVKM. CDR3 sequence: CASTIWAGRGSGNTIYF. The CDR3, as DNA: TGTGCCAGCACCATATGGGCGGGGAGGGGCTCTGGAAACACCATATATTTT.

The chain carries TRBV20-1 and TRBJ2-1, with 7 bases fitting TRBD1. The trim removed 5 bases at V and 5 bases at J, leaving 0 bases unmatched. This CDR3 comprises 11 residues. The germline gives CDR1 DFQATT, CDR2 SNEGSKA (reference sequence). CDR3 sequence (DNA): TGCAGTGCTGGGACAGACAATGAGCAGTTCTTC. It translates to CSAGTDNEQFF.

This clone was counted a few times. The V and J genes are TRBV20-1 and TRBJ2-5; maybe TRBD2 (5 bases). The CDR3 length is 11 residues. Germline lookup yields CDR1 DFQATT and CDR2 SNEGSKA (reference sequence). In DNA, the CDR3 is TGCAGCTCCGCCGGGGAAGAGACCCAGTACTTC. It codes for CSSAGEETQYF.

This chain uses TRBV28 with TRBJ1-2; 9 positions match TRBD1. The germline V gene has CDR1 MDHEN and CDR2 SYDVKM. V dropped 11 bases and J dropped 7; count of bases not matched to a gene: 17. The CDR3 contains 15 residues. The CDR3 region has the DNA TGTGCCGGGACAACGGGGGACAGGGATTTGAGTGGCTACACCTTC. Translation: CAGTTGDRDLSGYTF.

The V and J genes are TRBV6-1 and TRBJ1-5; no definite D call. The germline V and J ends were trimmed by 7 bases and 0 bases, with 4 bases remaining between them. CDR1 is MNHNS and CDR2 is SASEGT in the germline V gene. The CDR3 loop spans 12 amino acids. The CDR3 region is CASTHSNQPQHF. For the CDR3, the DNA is TGTGCCAGCACCCATAGCAATCAGCCCCAGCATTTT.

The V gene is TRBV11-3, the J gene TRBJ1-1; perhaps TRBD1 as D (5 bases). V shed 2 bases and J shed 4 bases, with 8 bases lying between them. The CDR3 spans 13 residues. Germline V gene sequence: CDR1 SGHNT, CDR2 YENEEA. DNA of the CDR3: TGTGCCAGCAGCTTATATCAGGGCACTGAAGCTTTCTTT. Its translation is CASSLYQGTEAFF.

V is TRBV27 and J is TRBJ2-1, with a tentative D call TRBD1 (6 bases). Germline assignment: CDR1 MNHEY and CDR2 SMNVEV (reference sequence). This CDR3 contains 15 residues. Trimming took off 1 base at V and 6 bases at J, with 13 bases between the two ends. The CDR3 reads CASSLLGGVVNEQFF. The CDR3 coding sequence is TGTGCCAGCAGTTTATTAGGGGGAGTGGTCAATGAGCAGTTCTTC.

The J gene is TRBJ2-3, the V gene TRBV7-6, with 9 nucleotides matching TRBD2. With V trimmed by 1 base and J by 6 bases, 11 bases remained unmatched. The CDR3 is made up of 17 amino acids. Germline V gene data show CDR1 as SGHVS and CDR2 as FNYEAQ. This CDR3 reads CASSLVPRRGGPDTQYF. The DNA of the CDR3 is TGTGCCAGCAGCTTAGTTCCCAGGCGGGGGGGCCCCGATACGCAGTATTTT.

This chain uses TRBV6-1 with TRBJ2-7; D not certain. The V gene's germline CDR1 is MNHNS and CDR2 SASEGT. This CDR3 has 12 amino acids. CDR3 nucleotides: TGTGCCAGCAGTGAAGAACGGCAGGACCTGGGTGTC. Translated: CASSEERQDLGV.

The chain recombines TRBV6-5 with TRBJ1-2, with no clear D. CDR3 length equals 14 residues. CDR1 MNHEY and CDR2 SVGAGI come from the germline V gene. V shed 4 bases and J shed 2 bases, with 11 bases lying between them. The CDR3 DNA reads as TGTGCCAGCAGTTCCCGGACGGGAAACTATGGCTACACCTTC. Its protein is CASSSRTGNYGYTF.

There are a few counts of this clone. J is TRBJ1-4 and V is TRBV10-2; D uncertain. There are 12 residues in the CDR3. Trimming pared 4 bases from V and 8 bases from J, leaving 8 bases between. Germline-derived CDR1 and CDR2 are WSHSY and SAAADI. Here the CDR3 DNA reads TGCGCCAGCAGTGCAAGCAGGGAAAAACTGTTTTTT. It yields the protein CASSASREKLFF.

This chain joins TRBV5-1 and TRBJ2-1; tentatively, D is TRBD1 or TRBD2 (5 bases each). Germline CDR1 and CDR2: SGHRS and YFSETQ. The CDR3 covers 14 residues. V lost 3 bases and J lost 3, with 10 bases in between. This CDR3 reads CASSWGSLYNEQFF. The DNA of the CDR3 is TGCGCCAGCAGCTGGGGGTCCCTCTACAATGAGCAGTTCTTC.

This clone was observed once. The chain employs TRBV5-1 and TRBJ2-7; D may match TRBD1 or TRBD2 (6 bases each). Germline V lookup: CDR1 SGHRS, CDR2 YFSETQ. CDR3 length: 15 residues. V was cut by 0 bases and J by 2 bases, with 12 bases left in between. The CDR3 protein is CASSLGGGGTYEQYF. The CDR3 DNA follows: TGCGCCAGCAGCTTGGGAGGGGGAGGTACCTACGAGCAGTACTTC.